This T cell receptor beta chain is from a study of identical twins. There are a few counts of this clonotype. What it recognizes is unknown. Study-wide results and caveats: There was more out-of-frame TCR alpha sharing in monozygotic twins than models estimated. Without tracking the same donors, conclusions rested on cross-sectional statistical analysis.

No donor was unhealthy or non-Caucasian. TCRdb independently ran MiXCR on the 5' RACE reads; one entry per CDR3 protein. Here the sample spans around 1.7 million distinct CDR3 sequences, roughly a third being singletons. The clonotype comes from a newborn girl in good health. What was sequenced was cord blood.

CDR3 bases: TGTGCCATCAGTGGGCTGGGGGCGCCGAACACTGAAGCTTTCTTT. Protein sequence: CAISGLGAPNTEAFF. The chain recombines TRBV10-3 with TRBJ1-1, with D maybe TRBD1 (6 bases). V gave up 4 bases and J gave up 1 base, with 13 bases separating them. The germline CDR1 and CDR2 sequences are ENHRY and SYGVKD. The CDR3 is 15 amino acids.